This TCR beta chain emerged from a study of OX40 agonist ivuxolimab in advanced cancers. Regarding the complete study: Ivuxolimab was an agonistic, fully human IgG2 monoclonal antibody directed against OX40 (CD134), a costimulatory receptor. Intravenous ivuxolimab was administered to patients every 2 weeks at six dose levels: 0.01, 0.1, 0.3, 1.5, 3 and 10 mg/kg. Of the 50 to 55 dose-escalation patients, hepatocellular carcinoma was present in about 19, melanoma in approximately 15, renal cell carcinoma in 9 and head and neck cancer in 9. In the dose-escalation cohort, roughly 80% of patients were male, and the mean age was approximately 60 years, with a range of roughly 23 to 85. Patients were allowed to have had prior anti-PD-1, anti-PD-L1 or anti-CTLA-4 therapy, and around 40% of the dose-escalation patients had previously received checkpoint inhibitors. Partial responses occurred in three dose-escalation patients: two with cutaneous melanoma and one with hepatocellular carcinoma. Peripheral TCRbeta sequencing was intended to test whether TCR sequence diversity was altered and clonal T-cell expansion was caused by ivuxolimab. The paper covers the monotherapy dose-escalation part of the phase I ivuxolimab trial, which included N of about 50 patients.

Trimming at the junction amounts to 1 base on V and 1 base on J, and the germline ends lie 17 bases apart. Taken from the germline V gene, the CDR1 and CDR2 loops are SQVTM and ANQGSEA. From its cysteine to its phenylalanine, the CDR3 spans 17 amino acids. The entry retains the CDR3 DNA only, 51 bases that are in frame from base 1. Paper-wide results and their limitations: After ivuxolimab, CD8+ T cells had more expanded clones than CD4+ T cells on average. Low levels of normalized T-cell clonal expansion were also shown by some nonresponding patients. At doses of 0.1 to 3.0 mg/kg, clonal expansion of both CD4+ and CD8+ T cells in blood was seen between baseline and week 6. Partial responders in the 0.1-3.0 mg/kg groups had among the lowest normalized peripheral clonal expansion, especially among CD8+ T cells. The antigen specificity of the clonally expanded peripheral T cells was not determined.

Patients with a history of autoimmune disease or receiving systemic immunosuppression were excluded from the trial. Peripheral blood for TCR sequencing was collected from all dose cohorts at baseline, on cycle 4 day 1, and on cycle 7 day 1. Samples were obtained from an open-label, multicenter, first-in-human phase I dose-escalation trial of ivuxolimab. The trial enrolled adults with locally advanced or metastatic head and neck squamous cell, hepatocellular, melanoma or renal cell carcinoma. CD4+ and CD8+ T cells were sorted separately from peripheral blood before TCR sequencing. To sequence the TCRbeta CDR3 region, genomic DNA was isolated from the sorted cells. The immunoSEQ Assay was used to sequence the TCRbeta CDR3 regions. The table was pulled from immuneACCESS by TCRdb, which kept in-frame rearrangements only. Such tables lose some clones; where checked, under half of the loss comes from unresolved V genes, and the rest has no known cause. This sample lists 30,000 to 40,000 clones; around nine tenths were detected once. 36% of the sample lies in the top ten.

Worth noting for this clone: There is no known antigen for this receptor. Base qualities are missing; no much larger clone stands one base away.

This TCR was recovered from an adult with an advanced solid tumor such as melanoma, head and neck, liver or kidney cancer. Recombination connected TRBV29-1 to TRBJ2-1; the D gene identity is not certain. The input for sequencing was CD4+ or CD8+ T cells sorted from blood, taken in a trial of the OX40 agonist ivuxolimab. This receptor carries the CDR3 CSVEGADTTLSYNEQFF. The sequenced DNA: TGCAGCGTTGAAGGGGCTGACACCACCCTTTCCTACAATGAGCAGTTCTTC.